The source of this T cell receptor (beta chain) is a study of neurological immune-mediated disorders. In its sample, this clonotype was seen many times. The cDNA was synthesized by means of template-switch 5'RACE, which was carried out with 10-nucleotide random UMIs. TCRdb re-called the 5' RACE reads through MiXCR, storing one row per CDR3 protein. The sample contains about 50,000 distinct CDR3 sequences, 2.5% to 3.5% of which appear only once. This CDR3 spans 13 amino acids. V was cut by 6 bases and J by 5 bases, with 11 bases left in between. CDR1 is SNHLY, CDR2 FYNNEI, per germline. The sequence derives from a woman between 45 and 65 years old with multiple sclerosis. The chain couples TRBV2 to TRBJ2-1; D may match TRBD1 or TRBD2 (5 bases each). Material: PBMCs. As DNA, the CDR3 is TGTGCCAGCAGCCGGGACGAGAACAATGAGCAGTTCTTC. It codes for CASSRDENNEQFF. Full variable domain (missing parts from reference TRBV2 and TRBJ2-1): EPEVTQTPSHQVTQMGQEVILRCVPISNHLYFYWYRQILGQKVEFLVSFYNNEISEKSEIFDDQFSVERPDGSNFTLKIRSTKLEDSAMYFCASSRDENNEQFFGPGTRLTVL.